This T cell receptor beta chain was documented in a study of blood T cell repertoires in COVID-19. V lost 0 bases to trimming and J lost 8 bases; unmatched junction nucleotides: 7. The CDR3 extends over 15 amino acids. In germline, CDR1 is SGHVS, CDR2 FNYEAQ. Original methodology: Nucleated cell number was recorded as an estimate derived from reference gene primer amplification. Produced via immunoSEQ multiplex PCR; TCRdb's table is partial and in-frame only. V and J calls and clone size are copied from that table; D and trimming were computed from the DNA. The sample lists about 170,000 clones, more than 75% occurring once.

The sequenced sample was peripheral blood. V usage is TRBV7-6 and J usage is TRBJ1-2; 9 bases are shared with TRBD1. The sequence was collected from a man aged 50-59 years who had recovered from COVID-19. CDR3 sequence: CASSLAGTGIGGYTF. CDR3 DNA: TGTGCCAGCAGCTTAGCCGGGACAGGGATTGGCGGCTACACCTTC.